Many counts were recorded for the clone carrying this TCR beta chain. The target antigen is unknown. The data are from a study of regulatory T cells in long-lasting Graves disease. Study-level findings and limits: Researchers reported studying only peripheral blood, not thyroid tissue. Gene preferences differed: TRBV28, TRBJ1-2, TRBJ2-5 in persistent cases.

Germline values: CDR1 SGHDN, CDR2 FVKESK. This CDR3 contains 12 residues. Trimming pared 2 bases from V and 7 bases from J, leaving 3 bases between. Construction of the TCR beta libraries employed iRepertoire HTBI primers in conjunction with Arm-PCR of CDR3 regions. TCRdb re-called the multiplex PCR reads through MiXCR, storing one row per CDR3 protein. The table shows approximately 460,000 distinct CDR3 sequences, with about 15% occurring only once. Time point indicated: newly diagnosed GD, antithyroid drugs for less than 3 months. From PBMCs, RNA was extracted and then used to make the TCR library. Each of the patients was recruited from an endocrinology department situated in Xi'an, China. These data were also filed under a second study, of T cells in Graves' hyperthyroidism and ophthalmopathy.

This specimen was peripheral blood mononuclear cells (PBMCs), taken at new diagnosis, from a patient treated with antithyroid drugs. The chain uses TRBV14 and TRBJ1-6; D unclear. This receptor was taken from a young woman with Graves disease. CDR3 protein: CASSQWNSPLHF. The CDR3 nucleotides are TGTGCCAGCAGCCAATGGAATTCACCCCTCCACTTT.